These 14 T cell receptor beta chains came from one sample sequenced in a study of CD8 T cells in ankylosing spondylitis. Whole-study findings and limits: Eight highly homologous variants made up a TCR beta motif, and this motif appeared characteristic of ankylosing spondylitis blood.

Each CDR3 protein gets one entry after TCRdb re-called the 5' RACE reads with MiXCR. The sample contains fewer than 400,000 distinct CDR3 sequences, about a fifth of which appear only once. No cognate antigen is known for these TCRs. The material sequenced was blood, either unsorted or a sorted T cell fraction (not recorded which). The receptors were sampled from a male donor with ankylosing spondylitis.

The rearrangement links TRBV19 to TRBJ2-4; 8 bases align to TRBD1. In germline, CDR1 is LNHDA, CDR2 SQIVND (reference sequence). This CDR3 region has 16 residues. Germline trimming cut 4 bases from V and 0 bases from J; bases unmatched to any gene: 5. CDR3 nucleotide sequence: TGTGCCAGTAGTACAGGGACAGGACAAGCCAAAAACATTCAGTACTTC. As protein: CASSTGTGQAKNIQYF.

This clonotype was picked up a small number of times. The rearrangement links TRBV28 to TRBJ2-7; tentatively, D is TRBD1 (6 bases). The length of the CDR3 is 14 residues. Germline CDR1 MDHEN, CDR2 SYDVKM. V dropped 6 bases and J dropped 3 bases, with 15 bases sitting between them. CDR3 sequence: CASSFQGLDYEQYF. The CDR3 coding sequence is TGTGCCAGCAGCTTCCAGGGGCTCGACTACGAGCAGTACTTC.

This clonotype was observed a few times. The rearrangement uses TRBV7-2 and TRBJ1-5; D uncertain. The V end lost 2 bases, the J end lost 4 bases, and 9 bases lay between the germline ends. Looked up from germline, CDR1 is SGHTA and CDR2 is FQGNSA. This CDR3 has 14 amino acids. In nucleotides, the CDR3 is TGTGCCAGCAGCTTACGCGAAAGGAATCAGCCCCAGCATTTT. This translates into CASSLRERNQPQHF.

This rearrangement joins TRBV20-1 to TRBJ2-1; 9 positions match TRBD2. Per the germline V gene, CDR1 is DFQATT and CDR2 is SNEGSKA (reference sequence). This CDR3 is built from 14 residues. This CDR3 is CRLRWDSGSDEQFF. In DNA, the CDR3 is TGCAGACTCCGATGGGATAGCGGGAGCGATGAGCAGTTCTTC.

This clonotype was observed many times. The rearrangement joins TRBV9 to TRBJ2-2; D is tentatively TRBD1 or TRBD2 (6 bases each). Trimming removed 0 bases at V and 0 bases at J, with 9 bases between. The CDR3 extends over 16 amino acids. Per the germline V gene, CDR1 is SGDLS and CDR2 is YYNGEE. The CDR3, as DNA: TGTGCCAGCAGCGTAGAGGAGGGGGCGAACACCGGGGAGCTGTTTTTT. Encoded protein: CASSVEEGANTGELFF.

The V call is TRBV4-2, the J call TRBJ2-7; D possibly corresponds to TRBD1 (6 bases). Trimming pared 3 bases from V and 5 bases from J, leaving 20 bases between. CDR3 size: 16 residues. Looked up from germline, CDR1 is LGHNA and CDR2 is YNFKEQ. CDR3 in amino acids: CASSQDFRQDFNEQYF. The CDR3 coding sequence is TGTGCCAGCAGCCAGGACTTCAGACAGGATTTCAACGAGCAGTACTTC.

V and J are TRBV29-1 and TRBJ2-1; tentatively, D is TRBD2 (6 bases). Trimming stripped 6 bases from V and 6 bases from J, with 12 bases between. The CDR3 runs 12 residues. Germline CDR1 and CDR2: SQVTM and ANQGSEA. Here the CDR3 reads CSVETSSNEQFF. DNA of the CDR3: TGCAGCGTCGAGACTAGTAGCAATGAGCAGTTCTTC.

This clonotype occurred a few times. The CDR3 DNA is TGCGCCAGCAGCTTGGGGCAGACCGAAGCTTTCTTT. Translation: CASSLGQTEAFF. The gene calls are TRBV5-1 and TRBJ1-1; no reliable D call. Trimming took off 0 bases at V and 8 bases at J, with 8 bases between the two ends. Germline CDR1 is SGHRS and CDR2 is YFSETQ. The CDR3 consists of 12 residues.

The chain joins TRBV7-2 to TRBJ2-1, with a possible D match to TRBD1 (5 bases). The germline V gene encodes CDR1 SGHTA and CDR2 FQGNSA. The CDR3 has 15 residues. The germline V and J ends were trimmed by 1 base and 8 bases, with 15 bases remaining between them. The CDR3, as DNA: TGTGCCAGCAGCTTAGGTGGCAGGGTTATGGATGAGCAGTTCTTC. This encodes CASSLGGRVMDEQFF.

The CDR3 DNA reads TGCAGTGCTTATAGGAACCTGGACGTCTCAACTAATGAAAAACTGTTTTTT. Its protein product is CSAYRNLDVSTNEKLFF. The chain links TRBV20-1 to TRBJ1-4; D not certain. Looked up from germline, CDR1 is DFQATT and CDR2 is SNEGSKA (reference sequence). V was trimmed by 5 bases and J by 0 bases, leaving 19 bases between them. The CDR3 totals 17 residues.

In this sample, this clonotype turned up a few times. J is TRBJ2-5 and V is TRBV2; D might be TRBD2 (6 bases). Trimming cost V 7 bases and J 2 bases, with 11 bases left between them. This CDR3 is 13 amino acids long. Germline CDR1 is SNHLY and CDR2 is FYNNEI. This CDR3 reads CASTGLLQETQYF. The CDR3 coding sequence is TGTGCCAGCACCGGACTATTACAAGAGACCCAGTACTTC. Combining the CDR3 with reference TRBV2 and TRBJ2-5 gives the whole variable domain EPEVTQTPSHQVTQMGQEVILRCVPISNHLYFYWYRQILGQKVEFLVSFYNNEISEKSEIFDDQFSVERPDGSNFTLKIRSTKLEDSAMYFCASTGLLQETQYFGPGTRLLVL.

This clonotype was observed a handful of times. The rearrangement joins TRBV7-2 to TRBJ2-5; D remains ambiguous. CDR3 length equals 13 residues. Trimming left V 2 bases short and J 4 bases short, with 8 bases between. CDR1 is SGHTA and CDR2 is FQGNSA in the germline V gene. The CDR3 sequence: CASSLSVPETQYF. The DNA for the CDR3 is TGTGCCAGCAGCTTATCGGTTCCAGAGACCCAGTACTTC. The whole variable domain, remainder taken from reference TRBV7-2 and TRBJ2-5, is GAGVSQSPSNKVTEKGKDVELRCDPISGHTALYWYRQSLGQGLEFLIYFQGNSAPDKSGLPSDRFSAERTGGSVSTLTIQRTQQEDSAVYLCASSLSVPETQYFGPGTRLLVL.

This clonotype was picked up a small number of times. This chain joins TRBV2 and TRBJ2-7; D is uncertain. The CDR3 extends over 14 amino acids. Trimming cost V 0 bases and J 3 bases, with 9 bases left between them. The germline gives CDR1 SNHLY, CDR2 FYNNEI. The CDR3 coding sequence is TGTGCCAGCAGTGAAGCTCGTGGAAACTACGAGCAGTACTTC. This encodes CASSEARGNYEQYF.

Only a few counts were recorded for this clonotype. The CDR3 sequence is CASSLEQGKEQFF. The CDR3 region has the DNA TGTGCCAGCAGCTTAGAACAGGGAAAAGAGCAGTTCTTC. This chain connects TRBV7-2 to TRBJ2-1, with D perhaps matching TRBD1 (6 bases). The CDR3 extends over 13 amino acids. Germline CDR1 and CDR2: SGHTA and FQGNSA. V lost 1 base to trimming and J lost 10 bases, with 11 bases between them.